These T cell receptor beta chains were read from a single sample in a study of T-cell memory formation after mild COVID-19. TCRdb ran MiXCR on the 5' RACE reads and lists one entry per CDR3 protein. The sample consists of 350,000 to 450,000 distinct CDR3 sequences, around 19% of them appearing once. The sample comprised PBMCs or a T cell subset sorted from them (not recorded which). These receptors all stem from an adult woman who had mild COVID-19 (a few samples of this study predate the infection). Cell type and time point are not known. CDR3s include the opening cysteine and the closing phenylalanine or tryptophan. The D gene is left open where the match is weak. Clone size is given for some rows only: seen once, a few or many times, or a class if the clone is expanded.

CDR3aa: CASSALDRRADYGYTF; CDR3nt: TGTGCCAGCAGCGCCTTGGACAGGCGGGCGGACTATGGCTACACCTTC; v_gene: TRBV9; j_gene: TRBJ1-2; abundance: few; d_gene: TRBD1
CDR3aa: CALRAGPNTGELFF; CDR3nt: TGTGCCCTCCGAGCGGGGCCTAACACCGGGGAGCTGTTTTTT; v_gene: TRBV10-3; j_gene: TRBJ2-2; abundance: few; d_gene: TRBD2
CDR3aa: CASSYQGFGEQYF; CDR3nt: TGTGCCAGCAGTTACCAGGGGTTCGGCGAGCAGTACTTC; v_gene: TRBV6-5; j_gene: TRBJ2-7; abundance: NA; d_gene: NA
CDR3aa: CSVRTGVLSNEQFF; CDR3nt: TGCAGCGTTAGGACAGGTGTCCTTAGTAATGAGCAGTTCTTC; v_gene: TRBV29-1; j_gene: TRBJ2-1; abundance: NA; d_gene: TRBD1
CDR3aa: CATSDRTSGTYNEQFF; CDR3nt: TGTGCCACCAGTGATCGGACTAGCGGGACCTACAATGAGCAGTTCTTC; v_gene: TRBV24-1; j_gene: TRBJ2-1; abundance: many; d_gene: TRBD2
CDR3aa: CASSLGSGQGVTDTQYF; CDR3nt: TGTGCCAGCAGTTTAGGTTCGGGACAGGGAGTGACAGATACGCAGTATTTT; v_gene: TRBV12-3/TRBV12-4; j_gene: TRBJ2-3; abundance: NA; d_gene: TRBD1
CDR3aa: CASSLAPGSSTGELFF; CDR3nt: TGCGCCAGCAGCTTGGCCCCAGGGTCGAGCACCGGGGAGCTGTTTTTT; v_gene: TRBV5-1; j_gene: TRBJ2-2; abundance: few; d_gene: NA
CDR3aa: CASSLKGGGEQYF; CDR3nt: TGTGCCAGCAGCTTAAAGGGGGGCGGTGAGCAGTACTTC; v_gene: TRBV7-3; j_gene: TRBJ2-7; abundance: few; d_gene: NA
CDR3aa: CASSVGPGGWNEQFF; CDR3nt: TGTGCCAGCAGCGTAGGACCAGGGGGATGGAATGAGCAGTTCTTC; v_gene: TRBV9; j_gene: TRBJ2-1; abundance: NA; d_gene: TRBD1
CDR3aa: CASSSPGARDTQYF; CDR3nt: TGTGCCAGCTCCTCTCCGGGGGCTAGGGATACGCAGTATTTT; v_gene: TRBV3-1; j_gene: TRBJ2-3; abundance: NA; d_gene: NA
CDR3aa: CSALPSGQVSTEAFF; CDR3nt: TGCAGTGCCCTCCCTTCCGGACAGGTGAGCACTGAAGCTTTCTTT; v_gene: TRBV20-1; j_gene: TRBJ1-1; abundance: NA; d_gene: TRBD1
CDR3aa: CASSLDRFGYTF; CDR3nt: TGTGCCAGCAGCCTCGACAGGTTTGGCTACACCTTC; v_gene: TRBV3-1; j_gene: TRBJ1-2; abundance: NA; d_gene: NA
CDR3aa: CASSYSKGRAEQYF; CDR3nt: TGTGCCAGCAGTTACTCGAAGGGGAGAGCCGAGCAGTACTTC; v_gene: TRBV6-6; j_gene: TRBJ2-7; abundance: few; d_gene: NA
CDR3aa: CASSTTESSGNTIYF; CDR3nt: TGTGCCAGCAGCACCACGGAGAGCTCTGGAAACACCATATATTTT; v_gene: TRBV7-9; j_gene: TRBJ1-3; abundance: NA; d_gene: NA
CDR3aa: CASSVPPWNTEAFF; CDR3nt: TGTGCCAGTAGTGTCCCTCCCTGGAACACTGAAGCTTTCTTT; v_gene: TRBV19; j_gene: TRBJ1-1; abundance: NA; d_gene: NA